This T cell receptor (beta chain) was retrieved from a study of response to subunit inactivated influenza vaccine. From the RT-PCR reads, TCRdb called clonotypes with MiXCR, one entry per CDR3 protein. This sample has about 500,000 distinct CDR3 sequences; over 10% occur once, and the top ten carry 10% to 15%. This CDR3 spans 16 amino acids. Between the trimmed V and J ends, which lost 6 bases and 8 bases, there was a span of 24 bases. Study-wide results and caveats: The authors suggested that every seasonal influenza vaccination recruits few new T cells.

Comment on this clonotype: Its cognate antigen is unknown.

This specimen was PBMCs from blood, taken roughly 48 days after vaccination. The sequence derives from a man aged 45-60 years who received an inactivated influenza vaccine. The J gene is TRBJ2-3, the V gene TRBV12-3 or TRBV12-4, with D possibly matching TRBD1 (7 bases). This chain's CDR3 is CASSSQGRWTRGTQYF. The CDR3 DNA is TGTGCCAGCAGCTCACAGGGGAGGTGGACACGAGGTACGCAGTATTTT.